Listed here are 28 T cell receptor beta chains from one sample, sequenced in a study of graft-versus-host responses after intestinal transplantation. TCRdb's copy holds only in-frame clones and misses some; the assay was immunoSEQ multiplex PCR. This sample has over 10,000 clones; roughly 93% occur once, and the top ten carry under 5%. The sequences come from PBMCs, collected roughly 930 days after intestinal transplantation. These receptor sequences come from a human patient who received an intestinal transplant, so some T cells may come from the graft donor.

In DNA form, the CDR3 reads TGTGCCAGCAGTTTCAACGGGGGGGCAGCTGAAGCTTTCTTT. Its protein product is CASSFNGGAAEAFF. The V call is TRBV6-1, the J call TRBJ1-1; weak D call: TRBD1 (6 bases). Deletions cut 5 bases from V and 6 bases from J, with 16 bases between. The CDR3 spans 14 residues. The germline CDR1 and CDR2 sequences are MNHNS and SASEGT.

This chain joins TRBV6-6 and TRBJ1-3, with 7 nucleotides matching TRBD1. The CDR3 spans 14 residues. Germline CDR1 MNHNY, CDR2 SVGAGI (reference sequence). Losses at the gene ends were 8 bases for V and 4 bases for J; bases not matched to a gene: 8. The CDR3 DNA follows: TGTGCCAGCTCACTTGGGACAGCAGGAAACACCATATATTTT. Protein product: CASSLGTAGNTIYF.

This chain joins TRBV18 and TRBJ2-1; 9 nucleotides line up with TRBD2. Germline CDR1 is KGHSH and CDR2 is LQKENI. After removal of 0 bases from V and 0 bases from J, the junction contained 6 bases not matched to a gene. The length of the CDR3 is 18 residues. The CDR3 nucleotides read TGTGCCAGCTCACCACCGGGCGGGGGGGCAAGCTCCTACAATGAGCAGTTCTTC. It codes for CASSPPGGGASSYNEQFF.

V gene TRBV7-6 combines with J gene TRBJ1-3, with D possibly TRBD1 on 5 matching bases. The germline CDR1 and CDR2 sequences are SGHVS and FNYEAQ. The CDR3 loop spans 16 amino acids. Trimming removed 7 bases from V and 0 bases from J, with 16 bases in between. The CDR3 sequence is CASTRGPDNSGNTIYF. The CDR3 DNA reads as TGTGCCAGCACTAGAGGGCCGGACAACTCTGGAAACACCATATATTTT. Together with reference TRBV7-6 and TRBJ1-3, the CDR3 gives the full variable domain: GAGVSQSPRYKVTKRGQDVALRCDPISGHVSLYWYRQALGQGPEFLTYFNYEAQQDKSGLPNDRFSAERPEGSISTLTIQRTEQRDSAMYRCASTRGPDNSGNTIYFGEGSWLTVV.

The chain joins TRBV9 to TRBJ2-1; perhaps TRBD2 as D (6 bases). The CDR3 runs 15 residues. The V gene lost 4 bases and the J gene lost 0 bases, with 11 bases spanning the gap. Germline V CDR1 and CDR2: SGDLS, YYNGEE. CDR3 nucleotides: TGTGCCAGCAGCTACGGGGGAAACTCCTACAATGAGCAGTTCTTC. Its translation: CASSYGGNSYNEQFF.

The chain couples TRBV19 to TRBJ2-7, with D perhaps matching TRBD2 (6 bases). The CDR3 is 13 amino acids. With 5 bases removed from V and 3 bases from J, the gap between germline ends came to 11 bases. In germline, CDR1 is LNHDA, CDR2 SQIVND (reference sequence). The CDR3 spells CASSATGSYEQYF. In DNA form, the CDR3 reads TGTGCCAGTAGTGCGACCGGGAGCTACGAGCAGTACTTC.

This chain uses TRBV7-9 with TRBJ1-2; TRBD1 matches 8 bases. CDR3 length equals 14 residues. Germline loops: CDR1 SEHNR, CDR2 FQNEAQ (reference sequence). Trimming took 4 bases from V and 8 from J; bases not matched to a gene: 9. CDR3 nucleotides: TGTGCCAGCAGCTACGAACAGGGGGGACTAGGCTACACCTTC. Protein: CASSYEQGGLGYTF.

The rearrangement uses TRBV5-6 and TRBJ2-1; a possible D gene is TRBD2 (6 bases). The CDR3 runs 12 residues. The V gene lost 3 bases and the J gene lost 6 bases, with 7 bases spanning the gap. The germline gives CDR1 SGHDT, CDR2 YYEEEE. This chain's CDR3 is CASSWRVNEQFF. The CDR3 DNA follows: TGTGCCAGCAGCTGGAGGGTCAATGAGCAGTTCTTC. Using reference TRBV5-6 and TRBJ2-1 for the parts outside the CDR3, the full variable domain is DAGVTQSPTHLIKTRGQQVTLRCSPKSGHDTVSWYQQALGQGPQFIFQYYEEEERQRGNFPDRFSGHQFPNYSSELNVNALLLGDSALYLCASSWRVNEQFFGPGTRLTVL.

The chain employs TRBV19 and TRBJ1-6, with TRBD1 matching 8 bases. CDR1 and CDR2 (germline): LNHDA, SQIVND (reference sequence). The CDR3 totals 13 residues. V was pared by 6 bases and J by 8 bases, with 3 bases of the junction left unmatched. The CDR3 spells CASRSDRDSPLHF. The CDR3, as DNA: TGTGCCAGTAGATCGGACAGGGATTCACCCCTCCACTTT. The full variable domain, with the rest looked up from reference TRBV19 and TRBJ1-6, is DGGITQSPKYLFRKEGQNVTLSCEQNLNHDAMYWYRQDPGQGLRLIYYSQIVNDFQKGDIAEGYSVSREKKESFPLTVTSAQKNPTAFYLCASRSDRDSPLHFGNGTRLTVT.

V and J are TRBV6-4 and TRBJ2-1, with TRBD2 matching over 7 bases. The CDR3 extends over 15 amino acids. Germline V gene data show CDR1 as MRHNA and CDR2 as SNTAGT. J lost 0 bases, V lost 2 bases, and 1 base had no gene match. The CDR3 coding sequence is TGTGCCAGCAGTGACGGGGGGGGCTCCTACAATGAGCAGTTCTTC. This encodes CASSDGGGSYNEQFF.

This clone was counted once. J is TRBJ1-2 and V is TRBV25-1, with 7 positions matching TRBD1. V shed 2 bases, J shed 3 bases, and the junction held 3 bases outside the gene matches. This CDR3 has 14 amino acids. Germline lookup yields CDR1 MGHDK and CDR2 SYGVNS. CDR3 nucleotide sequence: TGTGCCAGCAGTGAACAGGGGGGGCACTATGGCTACACCTTC. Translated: CASSEQGGHYGYTF.

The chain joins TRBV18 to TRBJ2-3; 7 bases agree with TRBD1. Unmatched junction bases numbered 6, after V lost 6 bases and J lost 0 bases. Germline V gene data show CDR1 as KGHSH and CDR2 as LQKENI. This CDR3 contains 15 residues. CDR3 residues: CASSPRGGSTDTQYF. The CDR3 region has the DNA TGTGCCAGCTCCCCTAGAGGGGGCAGCACAGATACGCAGTATTTT.

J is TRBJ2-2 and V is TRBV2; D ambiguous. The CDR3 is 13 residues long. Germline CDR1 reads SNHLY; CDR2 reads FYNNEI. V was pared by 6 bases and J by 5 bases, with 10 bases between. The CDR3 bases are TGTGCCAGCAGCGGTGTGGGGACCGGGGAGCTGTTTTTT. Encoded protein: CASSGVGTGELFF.

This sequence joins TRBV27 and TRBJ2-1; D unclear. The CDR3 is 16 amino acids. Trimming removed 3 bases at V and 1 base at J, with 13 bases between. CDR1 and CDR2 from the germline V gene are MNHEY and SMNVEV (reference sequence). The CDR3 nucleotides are TGTGCCAGCAGTTTCTGGGGAAGCAGATCCTACAATGAGCAGTTCTTC. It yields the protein CASSFWGSRSYNEQFF.

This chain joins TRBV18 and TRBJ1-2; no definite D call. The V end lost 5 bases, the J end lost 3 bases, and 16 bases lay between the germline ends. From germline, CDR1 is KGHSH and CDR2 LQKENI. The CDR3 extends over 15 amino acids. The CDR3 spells CASSSYLGRDYGYTF. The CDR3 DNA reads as TGTGCCAGCTCATCTTATCTCGGTAGGGACTATGGCTACACCTTC.

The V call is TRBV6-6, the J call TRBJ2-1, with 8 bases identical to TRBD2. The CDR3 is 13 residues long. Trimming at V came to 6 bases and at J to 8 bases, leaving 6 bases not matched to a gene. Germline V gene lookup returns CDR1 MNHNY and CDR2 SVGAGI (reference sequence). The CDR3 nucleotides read TGTGCCAGCAGGGGTAGCGGGGCCTATGAGCAGTTCTTC. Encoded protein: CASRGSGAYEQFF.

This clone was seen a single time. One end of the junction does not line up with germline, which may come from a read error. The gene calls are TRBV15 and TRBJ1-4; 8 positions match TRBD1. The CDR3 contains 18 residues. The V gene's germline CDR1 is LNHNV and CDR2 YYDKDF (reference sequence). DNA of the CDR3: TGTGCCACCAGCAGAGATTATGTGGCGGGACAGGCGTTTGAAAAACTGTCTTTT. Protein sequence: CATSRDYVAGQAFEKLSF. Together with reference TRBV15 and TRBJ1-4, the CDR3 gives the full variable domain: DAMVIQNPRYQVTQFGKPVTLSCSQTLNHNVMYWYQQKSSQAPKLLFHYYDKDFNNEADTPDNFQSRRPNTSFCFLDIRSPGLGDTAMYLCATSRDYVAGQAFEKLSFGSGTQLSVL.

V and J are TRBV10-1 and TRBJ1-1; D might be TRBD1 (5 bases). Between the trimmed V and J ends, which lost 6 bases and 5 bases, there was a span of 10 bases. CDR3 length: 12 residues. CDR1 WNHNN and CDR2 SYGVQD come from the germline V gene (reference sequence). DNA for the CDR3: TGCGCCAGCAGGGGGACCGGTACTGAAGCTTTCTTT. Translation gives CASRGTGTEAFF.

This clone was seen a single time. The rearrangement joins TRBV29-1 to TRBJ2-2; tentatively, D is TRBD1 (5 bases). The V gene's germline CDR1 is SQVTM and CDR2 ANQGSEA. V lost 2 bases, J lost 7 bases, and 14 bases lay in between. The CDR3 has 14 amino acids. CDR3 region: CSVELARVVGELFF. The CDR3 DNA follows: TGCAGCGTTGAATTGGCCAGGGTAGTCGGGGAGCTGTTTTTT.

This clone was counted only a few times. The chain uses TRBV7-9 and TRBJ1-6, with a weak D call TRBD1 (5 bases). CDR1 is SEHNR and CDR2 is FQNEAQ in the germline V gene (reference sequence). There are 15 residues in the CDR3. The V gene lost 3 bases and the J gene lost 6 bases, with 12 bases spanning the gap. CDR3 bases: TGTGCCAGCAGCTTTGGGGGGAGCGCTAATTCACCCCTCCACTTT. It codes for CASSFGGSANSPLHF.

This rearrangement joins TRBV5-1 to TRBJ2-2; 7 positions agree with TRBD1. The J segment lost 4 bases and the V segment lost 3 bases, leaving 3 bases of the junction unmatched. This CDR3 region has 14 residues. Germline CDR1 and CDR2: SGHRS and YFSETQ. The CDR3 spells CASSWGQFTGELFF. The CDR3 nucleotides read TGCGCCAGCAGCTGGGGACAGTTCACCGGGGAGCTGTTTTTT.

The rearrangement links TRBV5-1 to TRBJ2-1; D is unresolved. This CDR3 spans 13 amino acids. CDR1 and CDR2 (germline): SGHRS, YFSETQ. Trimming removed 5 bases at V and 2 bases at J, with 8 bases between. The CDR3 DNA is TGCGCCAGCAGGACCGAAGCCTACAATGAGCAGTTCTTC. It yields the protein CASRTEAYNEQFF.

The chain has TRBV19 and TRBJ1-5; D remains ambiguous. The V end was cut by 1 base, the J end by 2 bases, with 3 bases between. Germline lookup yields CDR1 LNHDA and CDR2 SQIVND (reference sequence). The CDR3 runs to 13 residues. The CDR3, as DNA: TGTGCCAGTAGTATAGCTGGCAATCAGCCCCAGCATTTT. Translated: CASSIAGNQPQHF.

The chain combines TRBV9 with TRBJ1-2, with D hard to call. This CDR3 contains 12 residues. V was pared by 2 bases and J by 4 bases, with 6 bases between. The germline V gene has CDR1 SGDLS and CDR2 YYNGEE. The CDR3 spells CASSVGGYGYTF. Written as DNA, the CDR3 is TGTGCCAGCAGCGTCGGCGGCTATGGCTACACCTTC. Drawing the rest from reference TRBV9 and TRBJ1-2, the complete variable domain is DSGVTQTPKHLITATGQRVTLRCSPRSGDLSVYWYQQSLDQGLQFLIQYYNGEERAKGNILERFSAQQFPDLHSELNLSSLELGDSALYFCASSVGGYGYTFGSGTRLTVV.

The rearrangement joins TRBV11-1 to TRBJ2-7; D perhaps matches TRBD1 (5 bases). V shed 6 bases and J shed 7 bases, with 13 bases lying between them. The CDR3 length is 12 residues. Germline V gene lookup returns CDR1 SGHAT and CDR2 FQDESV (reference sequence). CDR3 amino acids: CASSVGPGEQYF. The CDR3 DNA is TGTGCCAGCAGTGTGGGCCCAGGGGAGCAGTACTTC. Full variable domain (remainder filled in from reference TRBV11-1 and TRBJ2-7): EAEVAQSPRYKITEKSQAVAFWCDPISGHATLYWYRQILGQGPELLVQFQDESVVDDSQLPKDRFSAERLKGVDSTLKIQPAELGDSAMYLCASSVGPGEQYFGPGTRLTVT.

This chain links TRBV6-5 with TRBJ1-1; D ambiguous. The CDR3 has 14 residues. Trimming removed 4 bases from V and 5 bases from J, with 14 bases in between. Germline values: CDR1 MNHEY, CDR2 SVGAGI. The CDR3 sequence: CASSFSRGWTEAFF. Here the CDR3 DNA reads TGTGCCAGCAGTTTTAGCCGGGGTTGGACTGAAGCTTTCTTT.

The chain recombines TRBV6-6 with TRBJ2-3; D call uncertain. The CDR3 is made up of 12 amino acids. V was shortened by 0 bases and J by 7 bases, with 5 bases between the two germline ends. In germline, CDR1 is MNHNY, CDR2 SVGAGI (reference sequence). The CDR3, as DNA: TGTGCCAGCAGTTACTCGGGTAATACGCAGTATTTT. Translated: CASSYSGNTQYF.

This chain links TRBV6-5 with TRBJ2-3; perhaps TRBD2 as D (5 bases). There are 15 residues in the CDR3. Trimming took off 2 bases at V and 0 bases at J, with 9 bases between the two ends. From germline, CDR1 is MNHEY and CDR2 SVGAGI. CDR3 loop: CASSYIGESTDTQYF. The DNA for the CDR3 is TGTGCCAGCAGTTACATCGGGGAGAGCACAGATACGCAGTATTTT.